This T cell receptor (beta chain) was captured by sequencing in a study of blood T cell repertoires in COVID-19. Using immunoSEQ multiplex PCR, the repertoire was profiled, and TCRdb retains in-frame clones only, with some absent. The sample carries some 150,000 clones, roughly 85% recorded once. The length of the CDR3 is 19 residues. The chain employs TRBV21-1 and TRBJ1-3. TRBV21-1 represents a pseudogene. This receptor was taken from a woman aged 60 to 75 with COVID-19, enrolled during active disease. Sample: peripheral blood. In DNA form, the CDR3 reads TGTGCCAGCAGCAAAGCAGGGTATACGCGAGCGGCCCTCCGGAACACCATATATTTT. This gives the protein CASSKAGYTRAALRNTIYF.